What follows is one T cell receptor (beta chain) and its context. Its target is not known. TCRdb keeps only in-frame clones here, not all; method: immunoSEQ multiplex PCR. Of 100,000 to 120,000 clones in the sample, under 95% are singletons; the top ten hold approximately 8%. The data are from a study of T cell responses to AZD1222 COVID-19 vaccine. The study's findings and limits: Only a handful of AZD1222 recipients tested seropositive at baseline. Spike-wide vaccine-associated CD4 TCRs dominated at 160-218 and 743-854. White British ancestry dominated among donors, who included more females, and clonal diversity was possibly underestimated.

The CDR3 extends over 13 amino acids. Between the trimmed V and J ends, which lost 4 bases and 5 bases, there was a span of 8 bases. Germline-derived CDR1 and CDR2 are WNHNN and SYGVQD (reference sequence). This receptor was obtained from an adult in good health. This specimen was peripheral blood, taken on day 0 of AZD1222 vaccination. The chain combines TRBV10-1 with TRBJ2-2, with no clear D. CDR3 in amino acids: CASSGLRTGELFF. CDR3 nucleotide sequence: TGCGCCAGCAGTGGACTGAGAACCGGGGAGCTGTTTTTT.